The TCR beta chain described here comes from a study of T cells in Graves' hyperthyroidism and ophthalmopathy. Study as a whole: Once the initial diagnosis was made, peripheral blood was obtained before any treatment.

Regarding this clonotype: What it binds is not known.

CDR1 is MDHEN and CDR2 is SYDVKM in the germline V gene. The CDR3 is 18 amino acids. The V end lost 8 bases, the J end lost 8 bases, and 30 bases lay between the germline ends. RNA transcripts yielded amplified TCR beta CDR3 regions. HTBI primers were used for first-round RT-PCR of the TCR CDR3. A single record per CDR3 protein comes from TCRdb applying MiXCR to the multiplex PCR reads. This table has around 600,000 distinct CDR3 sequences, around 15% appearing once. Findings and caveats of the study: Blood also held most thyroid clonotypes expanded beyond 0.001.

Patients showing uncontrolled infection, other autoimmune disease, pregnancy or lactation were ineligible. The specimen was blood. This TCR derives from a woman in her forties or fifties with Graves' ophthalmopathy. The gene calls are TRBV28 and TRBJ2-2; D gene uncertain. The CDR3 is CASSPTKLTLLSGGELFF. In nucleotides, the CDR3 is TGTGCCAGCTCACCGACGAAGCTGACGCTTCTTTCGGGTGGGGAGCTGTTTTTT.